Shown below are 3 T cell receptor beta chains from a single sample sequenced in a study of T-cell memory formation after mild COVID-19. TCRdb re-analysed the 5' RACE reads in MiXCR, keeping a single row per CDR3 protein. The table has fewer than 550,000 distinct CDR3 sequences, about 19% seen once. The sample comprised PBMCs or a T cell subset sorted from them (not recorded which). The receptors derive from an adult woman who had mild COVID-19 (a few samples of this study predate the infection). Cell type and time point are not known.

This chain links TRBV7-9 with TRBJ2-5; 8 bases are a match to TRBD1. V gave up 10 bases and J gave up 5 bases; unmatched junction bases: 9. The CDR3 has 13 amino acids. Germline loops: CDR1 SEHNR, CDR2 FQNEAQ (reference sequence). CDR3 region: CATAQTGEETQYF. CDR3 sequence (DNA): TGTGCCACCGCCCAGACAGGGGAGGAGACCCAGTACTTC. The variable domain in full, completed from reference TRBV7-9 and TRBJ2-5, reads DTGVSQNPRHKITKRGQNVTFRCDPISEHNRLYWYRQTLGQGPEFLTYFQNEAQLEKSRLLSDRFSAERPKGSFSTLEIQRTEQGDSAMYLCATAQTGEETQYFGPGTRLLVL.

This clonotype was observed a handful of times. J is TRBJ1-2 and V is TRBV24-1, with TRBD1 as a possible D gene (6 bases). CDR1 KGHDR and CDR2 SFDVKD come from the germline V gene. The CDR3 totals 12 residues. V was pared by 6 bases and J by 2 bases, with 6 bases between. CDR3 sequence: CATSQGNYGYTF. The CDR3 DNA sequence: TGTGCCACCAGTCAGGGGAACTATGGCTACACCTTC.

The CDR3 sequence is CSGWENTEAFF. The CDR3 DNA reads as TGCAGTGGTTGGGAGAACACTGAAGCTTTCTTT. The V and J genes are TRBV20-1 and TRBJ1-1; D is undetermined. Germline V gene data show CDR1 as DFQATT and CDR2 as SNEGSKA (reference sequence). The CDR3 has 11 residues. V was clipped by 7 bases and J by 1 base, with 7 bases between them.